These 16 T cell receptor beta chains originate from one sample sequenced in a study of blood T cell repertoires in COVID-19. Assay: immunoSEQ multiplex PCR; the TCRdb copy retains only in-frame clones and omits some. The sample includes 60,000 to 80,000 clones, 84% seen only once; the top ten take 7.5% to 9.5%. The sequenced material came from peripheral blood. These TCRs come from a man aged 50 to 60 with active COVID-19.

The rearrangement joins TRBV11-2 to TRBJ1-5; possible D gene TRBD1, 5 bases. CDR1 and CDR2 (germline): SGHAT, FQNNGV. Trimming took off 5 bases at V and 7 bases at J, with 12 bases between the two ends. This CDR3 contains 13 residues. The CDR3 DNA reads TGTGCCAGCAGCCAAGATCAGGGACAGCCCCAGCATTTT. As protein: CASSQDQGQPQHF.

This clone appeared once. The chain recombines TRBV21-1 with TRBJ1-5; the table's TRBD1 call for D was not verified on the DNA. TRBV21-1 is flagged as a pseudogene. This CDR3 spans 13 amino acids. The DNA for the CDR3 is TGTGCCAGCAGCAAAGTACATCCTCAGCCCCAGCATTTT. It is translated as CASSKVHPQPQHF.

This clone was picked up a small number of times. The CDR3: CASSIRTGSSGNTIYF. The CDR3 DNA reads as TGTGCCAGTAGTATACGGACAGGATCCTCTGGAAACACCATATATTTT. The chain links TRBV19 to TRBJ1-3; 7 nucleotides match TRBD1. The CDR3 sequence is 16 residues long. The ends lost 2 bases at V and 0 bases at J; junction bases unmatched: 4. CDR1 and CDR2 from the germline V gene are LNHDA and SQIVND (reference sequence).

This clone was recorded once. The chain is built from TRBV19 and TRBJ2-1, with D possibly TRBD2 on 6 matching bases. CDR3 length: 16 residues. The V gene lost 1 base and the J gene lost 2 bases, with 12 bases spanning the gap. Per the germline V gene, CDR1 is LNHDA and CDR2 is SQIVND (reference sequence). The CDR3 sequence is CASSIVDGGPYNEQFF. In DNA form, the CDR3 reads TGTGCCAGTAGTATAGTAGACGGGGGACCCTACAATGAGCAGTTCTTC.

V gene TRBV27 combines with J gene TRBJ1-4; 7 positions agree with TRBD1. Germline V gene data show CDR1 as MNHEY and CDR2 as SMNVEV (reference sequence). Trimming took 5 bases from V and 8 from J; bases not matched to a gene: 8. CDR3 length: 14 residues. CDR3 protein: CASSPWTGLEKLFF. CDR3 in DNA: TGTGCCAGCAGTCCCTGGACAGGCCTCGAAAAACTGTTTTTT.

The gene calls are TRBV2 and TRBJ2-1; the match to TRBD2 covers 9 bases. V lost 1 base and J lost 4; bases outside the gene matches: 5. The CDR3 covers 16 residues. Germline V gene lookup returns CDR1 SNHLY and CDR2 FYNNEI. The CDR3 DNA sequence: TGTGCCAGCAGTGAAGTGCGACTAGCGGTGTACAATGAGCAGTTCTTC. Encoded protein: CASSEVRLAVYNEQFF.

The CDR3 is CASSQKGGEVVNTEAFF. The CDR3 coding sequence is TGTGCCAGCAGTCAGAAAGGGGGGGAGGTCGTGAACACTGAAGCTTTCTTT. The V gene is TRBV27, the J gene TRBJ1-1, with D perhaps TRBD1 (6 bases). Per germline, CDR1 MNHEY and CDR2 SMNVEV (reference sequence). The CDR3 length is 17 residues. V shed 5 bases and J shed 0 bases, with 19 bases lying between them.

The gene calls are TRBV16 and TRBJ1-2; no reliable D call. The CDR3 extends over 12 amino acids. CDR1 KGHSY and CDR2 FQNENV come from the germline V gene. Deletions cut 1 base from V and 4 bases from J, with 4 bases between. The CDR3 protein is CASSQYSYGYTF. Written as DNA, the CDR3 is TGTGCCAGCAGCCAATACAGCTATGGCTACACCTTC.

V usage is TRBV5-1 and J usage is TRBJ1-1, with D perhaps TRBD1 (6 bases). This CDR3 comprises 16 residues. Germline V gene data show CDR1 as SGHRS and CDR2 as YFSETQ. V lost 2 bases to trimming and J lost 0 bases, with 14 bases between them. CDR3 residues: CASSFATGSMNTEAFF. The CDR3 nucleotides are TGCGCCAGCAGCTTCGCGACAGGCTCCATGAACACTGAAGCTTTCTTT.

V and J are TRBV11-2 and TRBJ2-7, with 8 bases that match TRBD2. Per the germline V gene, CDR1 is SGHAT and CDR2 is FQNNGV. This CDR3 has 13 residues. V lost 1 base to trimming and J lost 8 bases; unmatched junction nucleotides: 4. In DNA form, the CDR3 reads TGTGCCAGCAGCTTAGGACTAGCGACCAAGCAGTACTTC. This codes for CASSLGLATKQYF.

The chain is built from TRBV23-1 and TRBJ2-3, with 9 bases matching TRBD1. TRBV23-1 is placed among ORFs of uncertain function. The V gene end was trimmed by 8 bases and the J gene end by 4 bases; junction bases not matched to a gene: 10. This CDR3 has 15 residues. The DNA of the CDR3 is TGCGCCAGCGGCCAACAGGGGGCTAGGTCAGATACGCAGTATTTT. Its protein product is CASGQQGARSDTQYF.

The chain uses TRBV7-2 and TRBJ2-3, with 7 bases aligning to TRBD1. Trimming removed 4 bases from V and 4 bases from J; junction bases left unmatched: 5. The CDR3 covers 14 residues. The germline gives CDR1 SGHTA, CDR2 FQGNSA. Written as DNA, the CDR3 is TGTGCCAGCAGCTCCCGACAGGGTCCAGATACGCAGTATTTT. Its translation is CASSSRQGPDTQYF.

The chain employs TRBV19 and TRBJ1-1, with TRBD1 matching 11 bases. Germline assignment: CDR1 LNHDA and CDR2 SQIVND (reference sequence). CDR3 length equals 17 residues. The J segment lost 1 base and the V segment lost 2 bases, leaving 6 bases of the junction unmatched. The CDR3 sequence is CASSIPPGTGGNTEAFF. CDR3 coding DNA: TGTGCCAGTAGTATACCCCCCGGGACAGGGGGGAACACTGAAGCTTTCTTT.

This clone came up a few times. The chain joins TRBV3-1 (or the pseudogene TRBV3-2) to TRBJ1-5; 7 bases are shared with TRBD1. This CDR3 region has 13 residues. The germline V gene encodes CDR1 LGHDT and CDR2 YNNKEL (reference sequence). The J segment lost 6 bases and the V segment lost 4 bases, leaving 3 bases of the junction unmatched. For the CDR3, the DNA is TGTGCCAGCAGCCCCCCAGGGGGTCAGCCCCAGCATTTT. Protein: CASSPPGGQPQHF.

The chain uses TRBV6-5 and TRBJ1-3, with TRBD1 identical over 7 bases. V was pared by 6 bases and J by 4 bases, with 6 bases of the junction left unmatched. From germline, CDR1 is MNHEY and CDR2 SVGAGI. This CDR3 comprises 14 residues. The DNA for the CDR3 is TGTGCCAGCAGCCGACAGGGAGCCGGAAACACCATATATTTT. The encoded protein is CASSRQGAGNTIYF.

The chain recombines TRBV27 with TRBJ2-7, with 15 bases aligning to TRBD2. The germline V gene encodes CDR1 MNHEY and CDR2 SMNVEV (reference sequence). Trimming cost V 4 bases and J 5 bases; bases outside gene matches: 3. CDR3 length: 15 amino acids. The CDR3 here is CASSSGLAGGHEQYF. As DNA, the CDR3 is TGTGCCAGCAGTTCGGGACTAGCGGGAGGACACGAGCAGTACTTC.